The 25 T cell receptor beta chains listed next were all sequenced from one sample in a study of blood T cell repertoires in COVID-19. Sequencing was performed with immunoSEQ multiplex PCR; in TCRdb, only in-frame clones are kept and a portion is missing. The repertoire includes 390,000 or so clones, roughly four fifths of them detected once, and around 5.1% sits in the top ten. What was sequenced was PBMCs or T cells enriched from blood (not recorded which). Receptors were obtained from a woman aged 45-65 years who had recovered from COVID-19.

The CDR3 DNA reads TGCGCCAGCAGCCAAGACCTCGGAGGACAGGGGTTGCGTCAGCCCCAGCATTTT. Its protein is CASSQDLGGQGLRQPQHF. The gene calls are TRBV4-3 and TRBJ1-5; the match to TRBD1 covers 9 bases. Germline V CDR1 and CDR2: LGHNA, YSLEER. This CDR3 comprises 18 residues. Unmatched junction bases numbered 12, after V lost 0 bases and J lost 6 bases.

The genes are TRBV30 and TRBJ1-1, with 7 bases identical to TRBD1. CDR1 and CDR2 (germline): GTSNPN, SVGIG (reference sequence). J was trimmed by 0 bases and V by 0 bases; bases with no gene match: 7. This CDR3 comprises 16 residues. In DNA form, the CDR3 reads TGTGCCTGGAGTGTTTTTCGGGGACAGTTGAACACTGAAGCTTTCTTT. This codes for CAWSVFRGQLNTEAFF. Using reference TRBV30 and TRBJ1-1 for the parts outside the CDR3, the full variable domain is SQTIHQWPATLVQPVGSPLSLECTVEGTSNPNLYWYRQAAGRGLQLLFYSVGIGQISSEVPQNLSASRPQDRQFILSSKKLLLSDSGFYLCAWSVFRGQLNTEAFFGQGTRLTVV.

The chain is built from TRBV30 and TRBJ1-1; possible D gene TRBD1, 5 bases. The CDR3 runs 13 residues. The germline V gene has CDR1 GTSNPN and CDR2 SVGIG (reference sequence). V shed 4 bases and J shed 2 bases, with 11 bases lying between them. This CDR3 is CAWKTGGNTEAFF. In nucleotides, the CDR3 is TGTGCCTGGAAGACGGGGGGAAACACTGAAGCTTTCTTT.

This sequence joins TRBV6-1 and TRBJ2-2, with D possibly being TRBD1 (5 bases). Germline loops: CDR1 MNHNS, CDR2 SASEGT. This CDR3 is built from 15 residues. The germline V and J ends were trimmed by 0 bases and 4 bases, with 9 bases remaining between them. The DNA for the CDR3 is TGTGCCAGCAGTGAAGCCAGGGCCCGCACCGGGGAGCTGTTTTTT. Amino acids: CASSEARARTGELFF.

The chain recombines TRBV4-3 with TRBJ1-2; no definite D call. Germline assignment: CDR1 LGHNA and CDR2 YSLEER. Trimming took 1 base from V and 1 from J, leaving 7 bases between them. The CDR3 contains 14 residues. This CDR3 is CASSQVPSNYGYTF. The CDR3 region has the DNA TGCGCCAGCAGCCAAGTACCCAGTAACTATGGCTACACCTTC.

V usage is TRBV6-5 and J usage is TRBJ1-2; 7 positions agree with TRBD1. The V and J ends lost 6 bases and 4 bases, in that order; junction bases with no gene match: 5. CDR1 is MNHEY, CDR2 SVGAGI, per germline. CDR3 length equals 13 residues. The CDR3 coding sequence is TGTGCCAGCAGCCCGGGACAGTTCTATGGCTACACCTTC. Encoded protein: CASSPGQFYGYTF.

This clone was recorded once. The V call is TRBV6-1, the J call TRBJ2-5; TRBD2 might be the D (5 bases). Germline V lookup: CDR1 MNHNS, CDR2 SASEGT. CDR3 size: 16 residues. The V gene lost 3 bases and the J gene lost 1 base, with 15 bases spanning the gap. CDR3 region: CASSDFLEGGQETQYF. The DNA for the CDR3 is TGTGCCAGCAGTGATTTTTTAGAGGGTGGCCAAGAGACCCAGTACTTC.

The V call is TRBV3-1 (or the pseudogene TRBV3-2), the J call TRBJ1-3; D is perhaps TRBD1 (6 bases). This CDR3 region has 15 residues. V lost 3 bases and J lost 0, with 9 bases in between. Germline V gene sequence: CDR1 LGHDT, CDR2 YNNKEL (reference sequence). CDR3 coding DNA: TGTGCCAGCAGCCAGACAGGATCCTCTGGAAACACCATATATTTT. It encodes CASSQTGSSGNTIYF.

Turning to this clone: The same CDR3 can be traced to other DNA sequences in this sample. CDR3 region: CASSLVGGETQYF. As DNA, the CDR3 is TGTGCCAGTAGTCTCGTCGGGGGAGAGACCCAGTACTTC. The chain carries TRBV19 and TRBJ2-5; the D gene is possibly TRBD2 (6 bases). Trimming cost V 5 bases and J 4 bases, with 11 bases left between them. Germline V gene lookup returns CDR1 LNHDA and CDR2 SQIVND (reference sequence). This CDR3 contains 13 residues.

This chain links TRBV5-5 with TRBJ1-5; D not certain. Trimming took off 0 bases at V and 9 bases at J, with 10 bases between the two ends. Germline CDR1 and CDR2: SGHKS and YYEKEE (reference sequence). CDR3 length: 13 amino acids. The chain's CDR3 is CASSLGFRGPQHF. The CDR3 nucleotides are TGTGCCAGCAGCTTGGGCTTTCGGGGGCCCCAGCATTTT.

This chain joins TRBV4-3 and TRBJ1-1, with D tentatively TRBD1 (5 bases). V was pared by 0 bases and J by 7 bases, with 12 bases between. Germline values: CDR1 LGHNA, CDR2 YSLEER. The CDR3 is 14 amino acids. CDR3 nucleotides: TGCGCCAGCAGCCAAGATCGGCAAAGGGGTGAAGCTTTCTTT. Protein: CASSQDRQRGEAFF.

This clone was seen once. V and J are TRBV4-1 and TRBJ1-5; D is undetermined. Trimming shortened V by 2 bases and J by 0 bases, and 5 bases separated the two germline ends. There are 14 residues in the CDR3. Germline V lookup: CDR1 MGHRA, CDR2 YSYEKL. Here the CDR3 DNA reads TGCGCCAGCAGCCAATTACTTAGCAATCAGCCCCAGCATTTT. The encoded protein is CASSQLLSNQPQHF.

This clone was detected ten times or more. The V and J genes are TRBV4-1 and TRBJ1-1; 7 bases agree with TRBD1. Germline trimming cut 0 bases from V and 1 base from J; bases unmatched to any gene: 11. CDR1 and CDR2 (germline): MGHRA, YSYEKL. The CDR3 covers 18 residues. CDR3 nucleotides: TGCGCCAGCAGCCAAGAGGGGACAGCAACAGTAACGAACACTGAAGCTTTCTTT. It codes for CASSQEGTATVTNTEAFF.

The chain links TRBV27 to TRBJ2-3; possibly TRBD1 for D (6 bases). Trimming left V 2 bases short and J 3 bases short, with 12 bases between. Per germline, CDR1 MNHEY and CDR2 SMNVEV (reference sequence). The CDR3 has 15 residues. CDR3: CASSLRQVVTDTQYF. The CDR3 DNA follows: TGTGCCAGCAGTTTACGACAGGTGGTTACAGATACGCAGTATTTT.

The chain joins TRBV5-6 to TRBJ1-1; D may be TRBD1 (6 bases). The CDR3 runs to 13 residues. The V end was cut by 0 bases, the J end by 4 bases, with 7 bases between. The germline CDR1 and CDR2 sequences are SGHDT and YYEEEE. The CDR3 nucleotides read TGTGCCAGCAGCTTGGGCAGGGGCACTGAAGCTTTCTTT. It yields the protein CASSLGRGTEAFF.

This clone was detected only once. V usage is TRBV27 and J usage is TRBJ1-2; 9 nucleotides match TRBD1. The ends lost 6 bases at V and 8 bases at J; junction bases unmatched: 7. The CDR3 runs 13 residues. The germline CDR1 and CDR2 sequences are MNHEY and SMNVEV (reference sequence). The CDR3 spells CASRLQGAEGYTF. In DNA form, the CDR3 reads TGTGCCAGCAGATTACAGGGGGCGGAAGGCTACACCTTC.

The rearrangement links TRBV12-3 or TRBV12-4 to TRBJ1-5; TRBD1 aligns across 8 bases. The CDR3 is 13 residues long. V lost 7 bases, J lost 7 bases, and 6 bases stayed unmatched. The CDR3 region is CASKLDRVQPQHF. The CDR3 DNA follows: TGTGCCAGCAAACTGGACAGGGTCCAGCCCCAGCATTTT.

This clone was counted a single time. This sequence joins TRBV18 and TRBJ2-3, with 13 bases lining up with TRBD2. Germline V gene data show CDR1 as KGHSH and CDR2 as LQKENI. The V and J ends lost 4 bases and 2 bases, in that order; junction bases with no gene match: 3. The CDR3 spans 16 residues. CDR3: CASSLGLAGDTDTQYF. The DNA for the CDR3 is TGTGCCAGCTCACTCGGACTAGCGGGGGACACAGATACGCAGTATTTT.

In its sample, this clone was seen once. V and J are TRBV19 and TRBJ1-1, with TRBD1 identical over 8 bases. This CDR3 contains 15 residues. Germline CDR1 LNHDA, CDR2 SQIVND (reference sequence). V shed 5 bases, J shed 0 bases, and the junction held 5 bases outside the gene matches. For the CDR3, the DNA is TGTGCCAGTAGTTTTCCGGGACAGGTGAACACTGAAGCTTTCTTT. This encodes CASSFPGQVNTEAFF.

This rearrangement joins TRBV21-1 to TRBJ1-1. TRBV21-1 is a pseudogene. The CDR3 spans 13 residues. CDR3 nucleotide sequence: TGTGCCAGCAGGCGGGCCGCGAACACTGAAGCTTTCTTT. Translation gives CASRRAANTEAFF.

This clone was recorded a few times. The DNA of the CDR3 is TGTGCCAGCAGTCGGCAGGGAAACCCCCAAGAGACCCAGTACTTC. Translation: CASSRQGNPQETQYF. The V gene is TRBV9, the J gene TRBJ2-5, with D possibly matching TRBD1 (5 bases). Germline lookup yields CDR1 SGDLS and CDR2 YYNGEE. V lost 5 bases, J lost 1 base, and 15 bases lay in between. The CDR3 extends over 15 amino acids.

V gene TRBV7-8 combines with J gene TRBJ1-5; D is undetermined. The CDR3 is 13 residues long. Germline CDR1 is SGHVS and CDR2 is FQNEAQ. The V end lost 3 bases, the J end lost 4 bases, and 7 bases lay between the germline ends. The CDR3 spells CASSLSANQPQHF. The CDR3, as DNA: TGTGCCAGCAGCTTGTCCGCGAATCAGCCCCAGCATTTT.

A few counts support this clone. CDR3 amino acids: CASSIRPGLRPHNEQFF. CDR3 nucleotide sequence: TGTGCCAGTAGTATTAGACCGGGACTCCGACCCCACAATGAGCAGTTCTTC. V usage is TRBV19 and J usage is TRBJ2-1; TRBD2 is a possible D gene (6 bases). Germline V gene lookup returns CDR1 LNHDA and CDR2 SQIVND (reference sequence). V was shortened by 3 bases and J by 5 bases, with 20 bases between the two germline ends. The CDR3 totals 17 residues.

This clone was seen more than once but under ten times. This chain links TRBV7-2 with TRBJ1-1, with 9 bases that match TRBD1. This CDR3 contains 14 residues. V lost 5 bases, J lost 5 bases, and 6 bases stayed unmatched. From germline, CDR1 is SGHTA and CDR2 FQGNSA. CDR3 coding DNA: TGTGCCAGCAGCCCCCGACAGGGGGGAACTGAAGCTTTCTTT. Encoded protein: CASSPRQGGTEAFF. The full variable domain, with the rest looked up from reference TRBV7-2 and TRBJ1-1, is GAGVSQSPSNKVTEKGKDVELRCDPISGHTALYWYRQSLGQGLEFLIYFQGNSAPDKSGLPSDRFSAERTGGSVSTLTIQRTQQEDSAVYLCASSPRQGGTEAFFGQGTRLTVV.

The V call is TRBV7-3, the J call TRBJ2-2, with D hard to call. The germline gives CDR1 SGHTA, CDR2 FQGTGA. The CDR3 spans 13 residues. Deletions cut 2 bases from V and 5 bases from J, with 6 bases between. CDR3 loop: CASSLFSTGELFF. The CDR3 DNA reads TGTGCCAGCAGCTTATTTTCTACCGGGGAGCTGTTTTTT. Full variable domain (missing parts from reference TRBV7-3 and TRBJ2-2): GAGVSQTPSNKVTEKGKYVELRCDPISGHTALYWYRQSLGQGPEFLIYFQGTGAADDSGLPNDRFFAVRPEGSVSTLKIQRTERGDSAVYLCASSLFSTGELFFGEGSRLTVL.